The 26 T cell receptor beta chains below come from one sample, sequenced in a study of blood T cell repertoires in COVID-19. The repertoire was sequenced with immunoSEQ multiplex PCR; TCRdb's copy has only in-frame clones and lacks some. The data contain just over 80,000 clones, approximately 80% of them singletons. What was sequenced was peripheral blood. Receptors were obtained from a man older than 75 with acute or convalescent COVID-19.

CDR3 protein: CASSLDFQGAAFF. The CDR3 nucleotides are TGCGCCAGCAGCTTGGACTTTCAGGGGGCAGCTTTCTTT. The chain carries TRBV5-1 and TRBJ1-1, with 8 bases fitting TRBD1. The CDR3 length is 13 residues. From germline, CDR1 is SGHRS and CDR2 YFSETQ. J was trimmed by 10 bases and V by 0 bases; bases with no gene match: 5.

The rearrangement uses TRBV2 and TRBJ2-3; 14 nucleotides agree with TRBD2. Germline V gene sequence: CDR1 SNHLY, CDR2 FYNNEI. With V trimmed by 6 bases and J by 6 bases, 5 bases remained unmatched. This CDR3 comprises 15 residues. In nucleotides, the CDR3 is TGTGCCAGCAGCCCGGGACTAGCGGGGGCGGATACGCAGTATTTT. Its protein product is CASSPGLAGADTQYF.

The V gene is TRBV11-2, the J gene TRBJ2-1; 13 bases are a match to TRBD2. The CDR3 is 15 amino acids. The V and J ends lost 3 bases and 8 bases, in that order; junction bases with no gene match: 4. Per the germline V gene, CDR1 is SGHAT and CDR2 is FQNNGV. CDR3 sequence reads: CASSLGLAGSDEQFF. CDR3 sequence (DNA): TGTGCCAGCAGCTTGGGACTAGCGGGATCAGATGAGCAGTTCTTC.

This clone showed up just once. This chain joins TRBV11-1 and TRBJ2-1; 13 nucleotides match TRBD2. CDR1 is SGHAT and CDR2 is FQDESV in the germline V gene (reference sequence). The length of the CDR3 is 16 residues. After removal of 3 bases from V and 5 bases from J, the junction contained 4 bases not matched to a gene. The CDR3 loop reads CASSFPGLAGHNEQFF. CDR3 DNA sequence: TGTGCCAGCAGCTTTCCGGGACTAGCGGGACACAATGAGCAGTTCTTC.

This rearrangement joins TRBV3-1 (or the pseudogene TRBV3-2) to TRBJ2-1; 8 bases match TRBD2. With V trimmed by 0 bases and J by 11 bases, 6 bases remained unmatched. Germline CDR1 LGHDT, CDR2 YNNKEL (reference sequence). This CDR3 comprises 14 residues. The CDR3 reads CASSQDGGGWQQFF. The CDR3 DNA is TGTGCCAGCAGCCAAGATGGCGGGGGGTGGCAGCAGTTCTTC.

This clone has more than one count but fewer than ten. The chain uses TRBV30 and TRBJ2-2; 8 bases align to TRBD1. CDR1 is GTSNPN and CDR2 is SVGIG in the germline V gene (reference sequence). The CDR3 extends over 14 amino acids. Unmatched junction bases numbered 5, after V lost 2 bases and J lost 6 bases. CDR3 residues: CAWSSPGGSGELFF. CDR3 sequence (DNA): TGTGCCTGGAGTTCACCAGGGGGCTCCGGGGAGCTGTTTTTT.

The V and J genes are TRBV6-1 and TRBJ2-1; 8 bases map to TRBD2. V was pared by 2 bases and J by 5 bases, with 5 bases of the junction left unmatched. The CDR3 has 15 amino acids. The V gene's germline CDR1 is MNHNS and CDR2 SASEGT. CDR3 protein: CASSETGRANNEQFF. The DNA for the CDR3 is TGTGCCAGCAGTGAAACCGGGAGGGCCAACAATGAGCAGTTCTTC.

A remark on this clone: One junction end disagrees with the germline gene, perhaps due to a read error. The J gene is TRBJ1-1, the V gene TRBV2, with D tentatively TRBD1 (6 bases). Germline assignment: CDR1 SNHLY and CDR2 FYNNEI. This CDR3 contains 14 residues. The CDR3 sequence: CANSIQGVSTEAFF. For the CDR3, the DNA is TGTGCCAACAGTATACAGGGTGTATCCACTGAAGCTTTCTTT. Filled out from reference TRBV2 and TRBJ1-1, the complete variable domain reads EPEVTQTPSHQVTQMGQEVILRCVPISNHLYFYWYRQILGQKVEFLVSFYNNEISEKSEIFDDQFSVERPDGSNFTLKIRSTKLEDSAMYFCANSIQGVSTEAFFGQGTRLTVV.

J is TRBJ2-1 and V is TRBV5-1, with TRBD2 as a possible D gene (5 bases). V was pared by 1 base and J by 5 bases, with 10 bases between. The CDR3 is made up of 14 amino acids. Looked up from germline, CDR1 is SGHRS and CDR2 is YFSETQ. CDR3 residues: CASSLQAEHNEQFF. The CDR3, as DNA: TGCGCCAGCAGCTTGCAAGCGGAGCACAATGAGCAGTTCTTC.

This chain connects TRBV5-1 to TRBJ2-7; 8 nucleotides match TRBD1. CDR1 is SGHRS and CDR2 is YFSETQ in the germline V gene. The CDR3 sequence is 14 residues long. V dropped 4 bases and J dropped 2; count of bases not matched to a gene: 5. CDR3 DNA sequence: TGCGCCAGCAGCGACAGGGGACACACCTACGAGCAGTACTTC. It yields the protein CASSDRGHTYEQYF.

This clone was observed a single time. V gene TRBV6-1 combines with J gene TRBJ1-1; 12 nucleotides line up with TRBD1. In germline, CDR1 is MNHNS, CDR2 SASEGT. The V gene end was trimmed by 3 bases and the J gene end by 6 bases; junction bases not matched to a gene: 8. This CDR3 spans 16 amino acids. The CDR3 DNA reads TGTGCCAGCAGTGAGACCGGGACAGGGGGCAGAGCTGAAGCTTTCTTT. Translation gives CASSETGTGGRAEAFF.

The chain links TRBV12-3 or TRBV12-4 to TRBJ1-5; no reliable D call. The CDR3 has 12 residues. V lost 3 bases, J lost 3 bases, and 3 bases lay in between. As DNA, the CDR3 is TGTGCCAGCAGTTTCCACAATCAGCCCCAGCATTTT. Encoded protein: CASSFHNQPQHF.

CDR3 nucleotide sequence: TGTGCCAGCAGCCATGTGCGGGCTGGCTACACCTTC. The encoded protein is CASSHVRAGYTF. The chain carries TRBV3-1 (or the pseudogene TRBV3-2) and TRBJ1-2, with D hard to call. In germline, CDR1 is LGHDT, CDR2 YNNKEL (reference sequence). This CDR3 region has 12 residues. V dropped 3 bases and J dropped 7 bases, with 9 bases sitting between them.

The chain couples TRBV20-1 to TRBJ2-1; D possibly corresponds to TRBD2 (5 bases). This CDR3 has 12 amino acids. The V end lost 3 bases, the J end lost 8 bases, and 11 bases lay between the germline ends. CDR1 and CDR2 from the germline V gene are DFQATT and SNEGSKA (reference sequence). CDR3 region: CSASRLADEQFF. The CDR3 DNA sequence: TGCAGTGCTAGTCGTCTAGCCGATGAGCAGTTCTTC.

The CDR3 here is CASSSGQGRWSRGGYTF. CDR3 nucleotide sequence: TGCGCCAGCAGCTCCGGACAGGGTAGGTGGAGTAGAGGAGGCTACACCTTC. The chain has TRBV5-1 and TRBJ1-2; 8 positions agree with TRBD1. Germline CDR1 is SGHRS and CDR2 is YFSETQ. This CDR3 comprises 17 residues. The V gene end was trimmed by 3 bases and the J gene end by 8 bases; junction bases not matched to a gene: 18.

The rearrangement links TRBV6-5 to TRBJ1-2; TRBD1 is a possible D gene (5 bases). CDR1 and CDR2 (germline): MNHEY, SVGAGI. V dropped 2 bases and J dropped 7 bases, with 14 bases sitting between them. The CDR3 contains 14 residues. In nucleotides, the CDR3 is TGTGCCAGCAGTTACCGAACTGGGACTGGTGGCTACACCTTC. This sequence encodes CASSYRTGTGGYTF.

The J gene is TRBJ1-1, the V gene TRBV30, with D possibly matching TRBD1 (6 bases). This CDR3 region has 14 residues. The germline CDR1 and CDR2 sequences are GTSNPN and SVGIG (reference sequence). V was shortened by 3 bases and J by 8 bases, with 19 bases between the two germline ends. CDR3 protein: CAWRPTGFGREAFF. The CDR3, as DNA: TGTGCCTGGAGACCTACAGGGTTTGGGCGGGAAGCTTTCTTT.

This clone was observed a few times. The chain's CDR3 is CASSLDPGTGWEKLFF. CDR3 sequence (DNA): TGTGCCAGCAGCTTAGATCCCGGGACAGGGTGGGAAAAACTGTTTTTT. The chain carries TRBV11-2 and TRBJ1-4; 9 positions agree with TRBD1. The V gene end was trimmed by 0 bases and the J gene end by 8 bases; junction bases not matched to a gene: 7. From germline, CDR1 is SGHAT and CDR2 FQNNGV. The CDR3 spans 16 residues.

The rearrangement uses TRBV2 and TRBJ2-7, with 8 nucleotides matching TRBD1. Germline-derived CDR1 and CDR2 are SNHLY and FYNNEI. V trimming: 6 bases; J trimming: 1 base; junction bases outside the gene matches: 11. This CDR3 has 16 residues. This CDR3 is CASRKERQGSSYEQYF. The CDR3 coding sequence is TGTGCCAGCAGAAAAGAGAGACAGGGGTCATCCTACGAGCAGTACTTC.

Points on this clone: The same CDR3 arises from other DNA sequences in this sample as well. V gene TRBV18 combines with J gene TRBJ1-5, with D perhaps matching TRBD1 (6 bases). Per germline, CDR1 KGHSH and CDR2 LQKENI. The CDR3 length is 13 residues. V was trimmed by 3 bases and J by 6 bases, leaving 9 bases between them. The CDR3 protein is CASSPQGSQPQHF. DNA of the CDR3: TGTGCCAGCTCACCCCAGGGGAGTCAGCCCCAGCATTTT. Variable domain in full (rest from reference TRBV18 and TRBJ1-5): NAGVMQNPRHLVRRRGQEARLRCSPMKGHSHVYWYRQLPEEGLKFMVYLQKENIIDESGMPKERFSAEFPKEGPSILRIQQVVRGDSAAYFCASSPQGSQPQHFGDGTRLSIL.

This chain joins TRBV24-1 and TRBJ1-2, with D uncertain. There are 12 residues in the CDR3. V was cut by 4 bases and J by 4 bases, with 6 bases left in between. Germline CDR1 KGHDR, CDR2 SFDVKD. CDR3: CATSDPIYGYTF. In nucleotides, the CDR3 is TGTGCCACCAGTGACCCCATCTATGGCTACACCTTC.

The chain links TRBV7-9 to TRBJ1-1; tentative D call: TRBD1 (6 bases). The CDR3 covers 12 residues. CDR1 SEHNR and CDR2 FQNEAQ come from the germline V gene (reference sequence). V shed 2 bases and J shed 6 bases, with 7 bases lying between them. The CDR3 DNA is TGTGCCAGCAGCTTATGGGGGCCTGAAGCTTTCTTT. This codes for CASSLWGPEAFF.

The rearrangement links TRBV6-5 to TRBJ2-7; TRBD2 agrees at 13 bases. There are 15 residues in the CDR3. CDR1 MNHEY and CDR2 SVGAGI come from the germline V gene. The V segment lost 0 bases and the J segment 4 bases; nucleotides outside the gene matches: 0. The CDR3 is CASSYSTSGRYEQYF. The CDR3 DNA sequence: TGTGCCAGCAGTTACTCGACTAGCGGGAGGTACGAGCAGTACTTC.

The J gene is TRBJ2-2, the V gene TRBV10-3; 8 nucleotides align to TRBD1. Germline V gene lookup returns CDR1 ENHRY and CDR2 SYGVKD. This CDR3 has 16 amino acids. The junction had 11 bases not matched to a gene; V was cut back by 4 bases and J by 7 bases. CDR3 sequence: CAISGGQGALGGELFF. For the CDR3, the DNA is TGTGCCATCAGTGGGGGCCAGGGGGCGCTTGGCGGGGAGCTGTTTTTT.

The rearrangement uses TRBV19 and TRBJ1-6, with 10 bases matching TRBD1. CDR3 size: 15 residues. CDR1 and CDR2 (germline): LNHDA, SQIVND (reference sequence). J lost 4 bases, V lost 8 bases, and 5 bases had no gene match. The CDR3 spells CASHEGQGYNSPLHF. In DNA, the CDR3 is TGTGCCAGTCACGAGGGACAGGGGTATAATTCACCCCTCCACTTT.

The rearrangement joins TRBV19 to TRBJ2-7, with 7 bases aligning to TRBD1. Germline V gene data show CDR1 as LNHDA and CDR2 as SQIVND (reference sequence). The CDR3 extends over 16 amino acids. V lost 5 bases, J lost 1 base, and 11 bases stayed unmatched. This chain's CDR3 is CASSAFPGQSSYEQYF. Written as DNA, the CDR3 is TGTGCCAGTAGTGCCTTCCCGGGACAGAGTTCCTACGAGCAGTACTTC.